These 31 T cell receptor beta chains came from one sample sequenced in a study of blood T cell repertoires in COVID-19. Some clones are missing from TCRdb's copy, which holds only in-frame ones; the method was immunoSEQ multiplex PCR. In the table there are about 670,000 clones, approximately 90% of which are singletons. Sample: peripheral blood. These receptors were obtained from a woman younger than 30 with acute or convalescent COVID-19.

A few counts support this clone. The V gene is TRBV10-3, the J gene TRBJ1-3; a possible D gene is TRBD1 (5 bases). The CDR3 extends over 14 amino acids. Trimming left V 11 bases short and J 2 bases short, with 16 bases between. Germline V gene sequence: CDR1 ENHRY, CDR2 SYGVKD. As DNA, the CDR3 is TGTGCCGTGTCGGATACAGGAACTGGAAACACCATATATTTT. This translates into CAVSDTGTGNTIYF.

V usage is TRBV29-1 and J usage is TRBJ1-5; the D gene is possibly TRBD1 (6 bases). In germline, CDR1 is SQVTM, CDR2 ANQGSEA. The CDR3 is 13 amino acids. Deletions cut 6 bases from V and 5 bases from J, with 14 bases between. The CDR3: CSVAAGDYQPQHF. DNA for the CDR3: TGCAGCGTCGCGGCAGGGGATTATCAGCCCCAGCATTTT.

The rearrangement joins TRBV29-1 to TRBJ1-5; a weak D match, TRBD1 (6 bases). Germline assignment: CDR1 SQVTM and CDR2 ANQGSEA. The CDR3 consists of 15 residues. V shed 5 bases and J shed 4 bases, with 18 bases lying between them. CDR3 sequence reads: CSVQDSLSGNQPQHF. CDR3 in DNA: TGCAGCGTTCAGGACAGCCTCAGCGGTAATCAGCCCCAGCATTTT. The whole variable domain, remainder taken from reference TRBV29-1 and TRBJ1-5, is SAVISQKPSRDICQRGTSLTIQCQVDSQVTMMFWYRQQPGQSLTLIATANQGSEATYESGFVIDKFPISRPNLTFSTLTVSNMSPEDSSIYLCSVQDSLSGNQPQHFGDGTRLSIL.

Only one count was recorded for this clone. The CDR3 bases are TGCGCCAGCAGCTTAACAGGGCTTGATCAGCCCCAGCATTTT. Protein: CASSLTGLDQPQHF. V usage is TRBV5-1 and J usage is TRBJ1-5, with a weak D call TRBD1 (6 bases). CDR3 length: 14 amino acids. V was clipped by 2 bases and J by 5 bases, with 11 bases between them. The germline V gene has CDR1 SGHRS and CDR2 YFSETQ.

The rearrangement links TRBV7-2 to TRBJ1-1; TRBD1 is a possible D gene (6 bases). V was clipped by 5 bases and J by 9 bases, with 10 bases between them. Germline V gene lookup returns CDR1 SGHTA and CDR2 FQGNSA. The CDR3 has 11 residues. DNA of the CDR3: TGTGCCAGCAGCCCAAGGGACAAAGCTTTCTTT. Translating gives CASSPRDKAFF. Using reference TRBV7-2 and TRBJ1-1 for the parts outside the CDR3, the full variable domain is GAGVSQSPSNKVTEKGKDVELRCDPISGHTALYWYRQSLGQGLEFLIYFQGNSAPDKSGLPSDRFSAERTGGSVSTLTIQRTQQEDSAVYLCASSPRDKAFFGQGTRLTVV.

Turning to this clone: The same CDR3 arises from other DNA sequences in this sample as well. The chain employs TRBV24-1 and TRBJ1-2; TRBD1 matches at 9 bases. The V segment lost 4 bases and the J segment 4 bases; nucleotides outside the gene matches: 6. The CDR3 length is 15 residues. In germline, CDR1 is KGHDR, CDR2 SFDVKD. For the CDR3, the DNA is TGTGCCACCAGTGACCCCGGGACAGGGCTCTATGGCTACACCTTC. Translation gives CATSDPGTGLYGYTF.

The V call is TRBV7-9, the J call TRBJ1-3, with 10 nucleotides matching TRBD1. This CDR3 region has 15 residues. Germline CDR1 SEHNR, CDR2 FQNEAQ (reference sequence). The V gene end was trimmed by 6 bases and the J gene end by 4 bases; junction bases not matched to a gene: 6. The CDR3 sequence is CASSRQGATGNTIYF. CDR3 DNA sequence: TGTGCCAGCAGTAGACAGGGGGCGACGGGAAACACCATATATTTT.

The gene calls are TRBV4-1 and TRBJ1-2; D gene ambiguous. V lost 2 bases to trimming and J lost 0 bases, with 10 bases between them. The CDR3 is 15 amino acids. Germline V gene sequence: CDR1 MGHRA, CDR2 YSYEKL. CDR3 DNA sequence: TGCGCCAGCAGCCAACTAAAGGACTCTAACTATGGCTACACCTTC. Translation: CASSQLKDSNYGYTF.

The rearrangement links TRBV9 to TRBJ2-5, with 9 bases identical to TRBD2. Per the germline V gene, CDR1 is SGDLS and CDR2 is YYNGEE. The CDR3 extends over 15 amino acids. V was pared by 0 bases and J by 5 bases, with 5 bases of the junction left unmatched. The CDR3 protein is CASSVGGLAKETQYF. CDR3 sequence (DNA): TGTGCCAGCAGCGTAGGTGGACTAGCGAAGGAGACCCAGTACTTC.

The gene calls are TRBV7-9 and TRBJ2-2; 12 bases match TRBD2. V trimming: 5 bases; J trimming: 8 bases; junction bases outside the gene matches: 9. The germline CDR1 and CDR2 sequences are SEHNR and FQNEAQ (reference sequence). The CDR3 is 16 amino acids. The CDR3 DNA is TGTGCCAGCAGCACGACTAGCGGGGGTCGTTCAGGGGAGCTGTTTTTT. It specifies CASSTTSGGRSGELFF.

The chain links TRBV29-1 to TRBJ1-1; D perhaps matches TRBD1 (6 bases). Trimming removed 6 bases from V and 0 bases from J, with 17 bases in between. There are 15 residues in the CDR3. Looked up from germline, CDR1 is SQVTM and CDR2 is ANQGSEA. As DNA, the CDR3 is TGCAGCGTATCTGCTGGGGGCTCAATGAACACTGAAGCTTTCTTT. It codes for CSVSAGGSMNTEAFF.

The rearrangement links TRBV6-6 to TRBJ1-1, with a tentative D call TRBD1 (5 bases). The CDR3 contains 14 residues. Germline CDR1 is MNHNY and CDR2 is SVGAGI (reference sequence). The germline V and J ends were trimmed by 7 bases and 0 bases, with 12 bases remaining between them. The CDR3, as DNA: TGTGCCAGCACCCAGGGACTCGTGAACACTGAAGCTTTCTTT. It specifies CASTQGLVNTEAFF.

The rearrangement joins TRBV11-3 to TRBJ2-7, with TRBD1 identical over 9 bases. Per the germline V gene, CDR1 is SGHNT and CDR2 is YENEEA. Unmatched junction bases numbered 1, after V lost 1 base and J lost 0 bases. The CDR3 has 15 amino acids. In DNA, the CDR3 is TGTGCCAGCAGCTTAGGGGGACAGGGCTCCTACGAGCAGTACTTC. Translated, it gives CASSLGGQGSYEQYF. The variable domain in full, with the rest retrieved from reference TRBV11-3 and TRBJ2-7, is EAGVVQSPRYKIIEKKQPVAFWCNPISGHNTLYWYLQNLGQGPELLIRYENEEAVDDSQLPKDRFSAERLKGVDSTLKIQPAELGDSAVYLCASSLGGQGSYEQYFGPGTRLTVT.

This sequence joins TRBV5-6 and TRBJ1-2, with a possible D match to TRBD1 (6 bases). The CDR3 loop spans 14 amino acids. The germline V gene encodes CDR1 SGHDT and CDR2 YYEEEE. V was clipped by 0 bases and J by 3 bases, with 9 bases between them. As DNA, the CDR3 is TGTGCCAGCAGCTTGGTGCCAGGGGACTATGGCTACACCTTC. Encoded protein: CASSLVPGDYGYTF.

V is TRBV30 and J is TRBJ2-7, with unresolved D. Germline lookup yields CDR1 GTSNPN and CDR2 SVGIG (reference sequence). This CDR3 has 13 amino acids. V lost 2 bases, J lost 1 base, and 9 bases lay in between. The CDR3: CAWSYLSSYEQYF. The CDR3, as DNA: TGTGCCTGGAGTTACTTATCTTCCTACGAGCAGTACTTC.

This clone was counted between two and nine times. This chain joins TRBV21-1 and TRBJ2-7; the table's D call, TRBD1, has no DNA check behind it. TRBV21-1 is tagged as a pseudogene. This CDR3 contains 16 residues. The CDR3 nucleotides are TGTGCCAGCAGCAAAGTATTAACAGGGGGATCCGCTCGGCAGTACTTC. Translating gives CASSKVLTGGSARQYF.

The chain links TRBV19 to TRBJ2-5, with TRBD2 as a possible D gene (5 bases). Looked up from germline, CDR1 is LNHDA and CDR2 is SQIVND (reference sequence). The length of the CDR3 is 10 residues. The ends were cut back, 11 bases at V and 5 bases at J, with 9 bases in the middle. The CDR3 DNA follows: TGTGCCCCTAGGGAGGAGACCCAGTACTTC. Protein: CAPREETQYF.

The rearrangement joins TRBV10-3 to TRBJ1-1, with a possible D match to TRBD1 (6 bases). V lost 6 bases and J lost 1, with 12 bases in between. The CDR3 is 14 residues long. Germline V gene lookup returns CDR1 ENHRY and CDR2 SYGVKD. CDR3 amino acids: CAIRGDKQNTEAFF. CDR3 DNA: TGTGCCATCAGAGGGGACAAGCAGAACACTGAAGCTTTCTTT.

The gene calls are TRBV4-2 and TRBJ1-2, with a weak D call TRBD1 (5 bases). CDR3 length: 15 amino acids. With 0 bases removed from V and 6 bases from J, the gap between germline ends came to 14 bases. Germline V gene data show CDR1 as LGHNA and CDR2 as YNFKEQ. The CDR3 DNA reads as TGTGCCAGCAGCCAAGAAGTGGGCAGGGATGATGGCTACACCTTC. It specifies CASSQEVGRDDGYTF.

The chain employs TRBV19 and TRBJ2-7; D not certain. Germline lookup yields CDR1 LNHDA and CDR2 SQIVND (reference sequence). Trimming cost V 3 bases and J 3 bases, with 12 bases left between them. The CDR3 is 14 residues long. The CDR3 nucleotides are TGTGCCAGTAGTATCCGGGTCGGTCTCTACGAGCAGTACTTC. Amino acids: CASSIRVGLYEQYF.

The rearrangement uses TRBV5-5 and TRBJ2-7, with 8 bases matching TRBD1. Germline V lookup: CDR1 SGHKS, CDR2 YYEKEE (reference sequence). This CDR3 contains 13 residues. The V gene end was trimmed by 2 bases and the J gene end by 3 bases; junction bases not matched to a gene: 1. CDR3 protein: CASSLTGGYEQYF. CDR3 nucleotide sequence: TGTGCCAGCAGCTTAACAGGGGGCTACGAGCAGTACTTC.

CDR3 in amino acids: CASSLFRDRPWEQYF. The CDR3 DNA reads TGTGCCAGCAGCTTATTCCGGGACAGGCCTTGGGAGCAGTACTTC. This chain joins TRBV7-9 and TRBJ2-7; 8 nucleotides line up with TRBD1. Losses at the gene ends were 2 bases for V and 7 bases for J; bases not matched to a gene: 10. Germline CDR1 reads SEHNR; CDR2 reads FQNEAQ (reference sequence). This CDR3 is 15 amino acids long. The whole variable domain, filled in from reference TRBV7-9 and TRBJ2-7, reads DTGVSQNPRHKITKRGQNVTFRCDPISEHNRLYWYRQTLGQGPEFLTYFQNEAQLEKSRLLSDRFSAERPKGSFSTLEIQRTEQGDSAMYLCASSLFRDRPWEQYFGPGTRLTVT.

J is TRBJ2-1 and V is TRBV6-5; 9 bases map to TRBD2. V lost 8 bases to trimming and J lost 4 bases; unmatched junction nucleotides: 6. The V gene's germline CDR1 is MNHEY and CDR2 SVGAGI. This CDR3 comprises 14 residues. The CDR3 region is CASGSSGEYNEQFF. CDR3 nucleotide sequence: TGTGCCAGCGGGTCTAGCGGGGAATACAATGAGCAGTTCTTC.

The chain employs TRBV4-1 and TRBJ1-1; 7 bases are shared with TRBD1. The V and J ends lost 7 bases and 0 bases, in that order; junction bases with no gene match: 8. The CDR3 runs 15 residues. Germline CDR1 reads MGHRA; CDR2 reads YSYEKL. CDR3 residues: CASTRRGPMNTEAFF. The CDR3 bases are TGCGCCAGCACCCGGAGGGGGCCGATGAACACTGAAGCTTTCTTT.

This CDR3 is CASSQDRQSTDTQYF. The CDR3 coding sequence is TGCGCCAGCAGCCAAGATCGACAGAGCACAGATACGCAGTATTTT. The V and J genes are TRBV4-3 and TRBJ2-3, with D perhaps TRBD1 (5 bases). Germline V gives CDR1 LGHNA, CDR2 YSLEER. V was clipped by 0 bases and J by 0 bases, with 7 bases between them. The CDR3 sequence is 15 residues long.

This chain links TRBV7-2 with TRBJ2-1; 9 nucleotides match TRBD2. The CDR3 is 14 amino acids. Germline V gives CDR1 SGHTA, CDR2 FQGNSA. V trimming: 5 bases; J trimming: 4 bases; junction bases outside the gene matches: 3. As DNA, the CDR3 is TGTGCCAGCAGCCCTCTAGCGGGGTACAATGAGCAGTTCTTC. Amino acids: CASSPLAGYNEQFF.

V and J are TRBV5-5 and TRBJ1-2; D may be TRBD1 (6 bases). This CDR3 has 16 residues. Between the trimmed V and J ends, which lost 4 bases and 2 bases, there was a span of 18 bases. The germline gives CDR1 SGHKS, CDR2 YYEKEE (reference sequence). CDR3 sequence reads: CASSAGQGSDNYGYTF. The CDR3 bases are TGTGCCAGCAGCGCCGGCCAGGGGAGCGACAACTATGGCTACACCTTC.

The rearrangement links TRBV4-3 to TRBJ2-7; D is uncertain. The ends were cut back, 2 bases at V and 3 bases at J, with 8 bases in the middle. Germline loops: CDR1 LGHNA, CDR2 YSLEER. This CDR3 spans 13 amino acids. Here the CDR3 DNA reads TGCGCCAGCAGCCAATTCATCCACTACGAGCAGTACTTC. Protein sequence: CASSQFIHYEQYF.

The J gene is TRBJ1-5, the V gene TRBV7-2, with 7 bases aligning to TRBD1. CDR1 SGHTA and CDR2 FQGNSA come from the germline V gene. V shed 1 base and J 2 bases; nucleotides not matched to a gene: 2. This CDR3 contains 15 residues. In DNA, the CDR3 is TGTGCCAGCAGCTTAGTCCAGGGGGGCAATCAGCCCCAGCATTTT. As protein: CASSLVQGGNQPQHF.

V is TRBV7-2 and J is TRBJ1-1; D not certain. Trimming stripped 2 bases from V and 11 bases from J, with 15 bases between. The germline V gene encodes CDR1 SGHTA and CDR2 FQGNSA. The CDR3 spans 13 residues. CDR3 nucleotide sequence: TGTGCCAGCAGCTTAAGACGGAGGGAATTGGCTTTCTTT. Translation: CASSLRRRELAFF. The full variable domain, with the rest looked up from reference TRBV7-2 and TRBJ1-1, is GAGVSQSPSNKVTEKGKDVELRCDPISGHTALYWYRQSLGQGLEFLIYFQGNSAPDKSGLPSDRFSAERTGGSVSTLTIQRTQQEDSAVYLCASSLRRRELAFFGQGTRLTVV.

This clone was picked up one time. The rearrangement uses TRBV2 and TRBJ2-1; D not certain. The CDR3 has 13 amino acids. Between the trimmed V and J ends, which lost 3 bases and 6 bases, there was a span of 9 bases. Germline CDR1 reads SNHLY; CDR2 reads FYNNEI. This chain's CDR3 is CASSDDSGNEQFF. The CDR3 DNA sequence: TGTGCCAGCAGTGACGACTCCGGCAATGAGCAGTTCTTC.